The clone carrying this T cell receptor (beta chain) was seen at least ten times. These data are taken from a study of T cell repertoires in cytomegalovirus infection. The wider study: Public TCR beta signatures marked donors with CMV infection and the matching HLA.

With 5 bases removed from V and 6 bases from J, the gap between germline ends came to 23 bases. The CDR3 sequence is 16 residues long. The germline V gene has CDR1 SGHAT and CDR2 FQNNGV. TCRdb itself ran the reads through MiXCR, one entry per CDR3 protein. The repertoire includes more than 200,000 distinct CDR3 sequences, roughly 9% of them detected once, and roughly 15% sits in the top ten. This TCR came from a human donor in good health (CMV status not recorded). Some clones in this sample may be carry-over from other donors' samples. Sequencing input: PBMCs. The gene calls are TRBV11-2 and TRBJ2-7; tentatively, D is TRBD2 (6 bases). The CDR3 region has the DNA TGTGCCAGCAGCCTCCGATCCGGGAGTGTTCCTGGCGAGCAGTACTTC. This sequence encodes CASSLRSGSVPGEQYF.